Reported below is one TCR beta chain. Germline values: CDR1 LNHDA, CDR2 SQIVND (reference sequence). This CDR3 comprises 14 residues. The J segment lost 5 bases and the V segment lost 5 bases, leaving 6 bases of the junction unmatched. These data belong to a study of blood T cell repertoires in COVID-19. Sequencing was performed with immunoSEQ multiplex PCR; in TCRdb, only in-frame clones are kept and a portion is missing. The data show around 400,000 clones, more than 75% seen once. The chain couples TRBV19 to TRBJ2-3, with 8 bases fitting TRBD1. This clonotype was sampled from a woman in her twenties or thirties with COVID-19, enrolled during active disease. Sequencing was performed on peripheral blood. The CDR3 nucleotides are TGTGCCAGTAGTCCAGCAGGGGGCGGAGATACGCAGTATTTT. Translated, it gives CASSPAGGGDTQYF.